This TCR beta chain was identified during a study of OX40 agonist ivuxolimab in advanced cancers. Study-wide results and caveats: In CD8+ T cells, expanded clones were on average more numerous than in CD4+.

Only in-frame clones appear in the TCRdb table, and some are missing; sequencing was by immunoSEQ multiplex PCR. The sample lists approximately 9,300 clones, 89% occurring once. This clone was recorded a few times. Its target is not known. The CDR3 consists of 12 residues. The V gene's germline CDR1 is SGDLS and CDR2 YYNGEE. Trimming took 4 bases from V and 5 from J, leaving 8 bases between them. The rearrangement uses TRBV9 and TRBJ2-3; D unresolved. Specimen: CD4+ or CD8+ T cells sorted from blood, collected in a trial of the OX40 agonist ivuxolimab. The sequence was obtained from an adult with an advanced solid tumor such as melanoma, head and neck, liver or kidney cancer. Here the CDR3 DNA reads TGTGCCAGCAGCCCGCGCTTAGATACGCAGTATTTT. This translates into CASSPRLDTQYF.